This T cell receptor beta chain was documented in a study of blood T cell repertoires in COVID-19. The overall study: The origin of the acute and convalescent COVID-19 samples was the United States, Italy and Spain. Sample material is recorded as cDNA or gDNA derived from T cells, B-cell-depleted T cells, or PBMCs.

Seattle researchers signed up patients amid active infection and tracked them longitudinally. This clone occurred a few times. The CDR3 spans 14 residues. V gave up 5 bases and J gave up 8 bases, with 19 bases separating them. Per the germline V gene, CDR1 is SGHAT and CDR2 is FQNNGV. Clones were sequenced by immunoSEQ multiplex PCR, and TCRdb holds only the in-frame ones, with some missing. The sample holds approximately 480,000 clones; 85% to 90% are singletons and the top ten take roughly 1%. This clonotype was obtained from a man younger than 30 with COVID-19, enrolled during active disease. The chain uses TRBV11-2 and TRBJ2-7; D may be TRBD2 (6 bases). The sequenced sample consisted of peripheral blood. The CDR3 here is CASSPGTDSVKQYF. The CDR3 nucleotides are TGTGCCAGCAGCCCCGGGACTGACTCCGTCAAGCAGTACTTC.